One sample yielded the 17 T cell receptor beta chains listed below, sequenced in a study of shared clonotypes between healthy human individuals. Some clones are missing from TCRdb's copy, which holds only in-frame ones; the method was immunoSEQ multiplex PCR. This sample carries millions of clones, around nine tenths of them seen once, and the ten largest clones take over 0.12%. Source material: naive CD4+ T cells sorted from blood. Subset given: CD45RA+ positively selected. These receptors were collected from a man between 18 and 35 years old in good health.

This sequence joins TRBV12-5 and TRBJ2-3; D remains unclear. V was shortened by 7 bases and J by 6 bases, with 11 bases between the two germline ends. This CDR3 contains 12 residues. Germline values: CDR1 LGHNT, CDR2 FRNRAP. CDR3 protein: CASDKSGDTQYF. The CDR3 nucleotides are TGTGCTAGTGACAAATCCGGGGATACGCAGTATTTT.

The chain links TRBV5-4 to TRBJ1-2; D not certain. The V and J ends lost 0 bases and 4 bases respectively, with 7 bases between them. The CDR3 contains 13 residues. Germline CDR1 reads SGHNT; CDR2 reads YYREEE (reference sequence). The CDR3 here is CASSLADLYGYTF. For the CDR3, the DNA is TGTGCCAGCAGCTTGGCAGACCTCTATGGCTACACCTTC.

The CDR3 coding sequence is TGTGCCAGCAGTGAAACAGGGGTCTCCTACGAGCAGTACTTC. Residues: CASSETGVSYEQYF. The chain uses TRBV2 and TRBJ2-7, with 7 bases that match TRBD1. Trimming removed 2 bases from V and 0 bases from J; junction bases left unmatched: 1. CDR3 length: 14 residues. Germline V gene lookup returns CDR1 SNHLY and CDR2 FYNNEI.

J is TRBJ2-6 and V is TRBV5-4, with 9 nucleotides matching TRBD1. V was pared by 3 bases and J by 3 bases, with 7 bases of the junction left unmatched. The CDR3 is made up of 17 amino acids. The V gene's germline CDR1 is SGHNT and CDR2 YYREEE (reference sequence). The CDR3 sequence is CASSSRDRVFGANVLTF. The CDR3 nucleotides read TGTGCCAGCAGCTCCCGGGACAGGGTCTTTGGGGCCAACGTCCTGACTTTC. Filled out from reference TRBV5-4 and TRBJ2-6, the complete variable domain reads ETGVTQSPTHLIKTRGQQVTLRCSSQSGHNTVSWYQQALGQGPQFIFQYYREEENGRGNFPPRFSGLQFPNYSSELNVNALELDDSALYLCASSSRDRVFGANVLTFGAGSRLTVL.

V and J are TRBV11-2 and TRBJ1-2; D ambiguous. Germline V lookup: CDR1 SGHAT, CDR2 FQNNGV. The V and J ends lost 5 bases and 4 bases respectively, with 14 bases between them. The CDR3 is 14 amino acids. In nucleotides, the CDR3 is TGTGCCAGCAGCAGAGGGTTACCAGGCTATGGCTACACCTTC. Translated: CASSRGLPGYGYTF.

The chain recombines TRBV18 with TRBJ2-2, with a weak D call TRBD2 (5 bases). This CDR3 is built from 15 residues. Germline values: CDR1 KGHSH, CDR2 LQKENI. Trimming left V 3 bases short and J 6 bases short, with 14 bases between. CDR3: CASSPGGGSPGELFF. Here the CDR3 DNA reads TGTGCCAGCTCACCCGGCGGAGGAAGTCCCGGGGAGCTGTTTTTT.

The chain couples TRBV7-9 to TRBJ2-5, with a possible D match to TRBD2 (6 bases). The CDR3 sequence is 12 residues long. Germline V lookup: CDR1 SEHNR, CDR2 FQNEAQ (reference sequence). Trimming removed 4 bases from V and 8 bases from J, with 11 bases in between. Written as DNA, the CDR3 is TGTGCCAGCAGCTCGTCCGGGACTACCCAGTACTTC. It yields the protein CASSSSGTTQYF.

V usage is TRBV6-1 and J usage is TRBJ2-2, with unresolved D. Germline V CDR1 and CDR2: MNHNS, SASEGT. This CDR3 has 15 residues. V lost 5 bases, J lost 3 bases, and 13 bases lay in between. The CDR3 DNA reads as TGTGCCAGCAGTCCCAGATGGCACGACACCGGGGAGCTGTTTTTT. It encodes CASSPRWHDTGELFF.

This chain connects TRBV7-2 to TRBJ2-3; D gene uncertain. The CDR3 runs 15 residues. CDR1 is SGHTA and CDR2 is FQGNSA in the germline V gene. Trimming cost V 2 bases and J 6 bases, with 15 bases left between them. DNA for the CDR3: TGTGCCAGCAGCTTATTGGCAAGCCTTGCGGATACGCAGTATTTT. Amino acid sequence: CASSLLASLADTQYF.

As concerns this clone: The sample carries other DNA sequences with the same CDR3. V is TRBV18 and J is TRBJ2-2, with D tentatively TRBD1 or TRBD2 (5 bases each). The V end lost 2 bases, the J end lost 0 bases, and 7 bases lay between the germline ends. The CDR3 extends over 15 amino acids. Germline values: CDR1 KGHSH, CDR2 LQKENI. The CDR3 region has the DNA TGTGCCAGCTCACCAACGGGACCGAACACCGGGGAGCTGTTTTTT. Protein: CASSPTGPNTGELFF.

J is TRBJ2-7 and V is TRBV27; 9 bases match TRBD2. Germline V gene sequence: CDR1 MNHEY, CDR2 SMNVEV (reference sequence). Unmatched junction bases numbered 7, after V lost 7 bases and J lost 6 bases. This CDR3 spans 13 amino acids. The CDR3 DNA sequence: TGTGCCAGCATGAGAGCGGGAGGCGGCGAGCAGTACTTC. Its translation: CASMRAGGGEQYF.

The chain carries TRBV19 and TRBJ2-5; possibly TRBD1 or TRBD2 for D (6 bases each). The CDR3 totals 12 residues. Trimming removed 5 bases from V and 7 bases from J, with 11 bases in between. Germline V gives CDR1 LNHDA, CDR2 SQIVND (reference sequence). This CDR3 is CASSEGGGTQYF. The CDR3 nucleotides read TGTGCCAGTAGTGAGGGGGGTGGGACCCAGTACTTC.

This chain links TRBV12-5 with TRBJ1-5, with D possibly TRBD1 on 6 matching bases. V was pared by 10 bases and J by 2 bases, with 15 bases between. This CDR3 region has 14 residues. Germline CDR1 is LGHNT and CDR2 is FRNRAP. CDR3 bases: TGTGCTACCCTTAGAGGGGGGTGCAATCAGCCCCAGCATTTT. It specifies CATLRGGCNQPQHF.

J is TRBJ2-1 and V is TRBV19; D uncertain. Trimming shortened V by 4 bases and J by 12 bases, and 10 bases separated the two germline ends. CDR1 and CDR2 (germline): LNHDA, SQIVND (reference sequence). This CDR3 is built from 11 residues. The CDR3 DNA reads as TGTGCCAGTAGTACCTCCACCGGGCAGTTCTTC. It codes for CASSTSTGQFF.

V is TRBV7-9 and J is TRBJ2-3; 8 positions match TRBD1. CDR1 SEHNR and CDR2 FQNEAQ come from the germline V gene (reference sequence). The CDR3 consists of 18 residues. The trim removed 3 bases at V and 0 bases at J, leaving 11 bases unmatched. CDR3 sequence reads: CASSFRARTGTSTDTQYF. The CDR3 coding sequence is TGTGCCAGCAGCTTCCGAGCCAGGACAGGGACTAGCACAGATACGCAGTATTTT.

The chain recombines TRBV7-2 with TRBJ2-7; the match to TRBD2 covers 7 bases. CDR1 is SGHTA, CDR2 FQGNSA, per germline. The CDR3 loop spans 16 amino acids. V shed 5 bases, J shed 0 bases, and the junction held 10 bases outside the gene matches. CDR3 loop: CASSPSLGGSSYEQYF. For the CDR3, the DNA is TGTGCCAGCAGCCCATCCCTGGGCGGGAGCTCCTACGAGCAGTACTTC.

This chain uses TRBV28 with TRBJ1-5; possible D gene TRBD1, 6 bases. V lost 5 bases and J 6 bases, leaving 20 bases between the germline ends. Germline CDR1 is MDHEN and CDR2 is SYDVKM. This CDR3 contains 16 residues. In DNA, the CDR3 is TGTGCCAGCAGTGTTCCGGGGGCAGTTCTGGCTCAGCCCCAGCATTTT. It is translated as CASSVPGAVLAQPQHF. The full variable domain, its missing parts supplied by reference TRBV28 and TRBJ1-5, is DVKVTQSSRYLVKRTGEKVFLECVQDMDHENMFWYRQDPGLGLRLIYFSYDVKMKEKGDIPEGYSVSREKKERFSLILESASTNQTSMYLCASSVPGAVLAQPQHFGDGTRLSIL.